The sequence of this T cell receptor (beta chain) was determined in a study of blood T cell repertoires in COVID-19. Study-level information: The United States, Italy and Spain provided the acute and convalescent COVID-19 samples.

In the original processing: Reference gene primer amplification gave estimated nucleated cell counts. Clones were sequenced by immunoSEQ multiplex PCR, and TCRdb holds only the in-frame ones, with some missing. V and J calls and clone size are copied from that table; D and trimming were computed from the DNA. The table records 250,000 to 300,000 clones, 89% of them present only once. CDR1 and CDR2 (germline): MNHEY, SMNVEV (reference sequence). The CDR3 is 16 amino acids. Germline trimming cut 1 base from V and 3 bases from J; bases unmatched to any gene: 5. V is TRBV27 and J is TRBJ2-1; 8 nucleotides agree with TRBD2. Specimen: peripheral blood. The TCR was taken from a man aged 50-60 years with acute or convalescent COVID-19. CDR3 nucleotide sequence: TGTGCCAGCAGTTTATGGATCGGGACTAGCTACAATGAGCAGTTCTTC. It codes for CASSLWIGTSYNEQFF.